This T cell receptor (beta chain) was captured by sequencing in a study of esophageal squamous cell carcinoma under preoperative chemotherapy. This clonotype has just one count. The antigen is not known. CDR1 and CDR2 (germline): SGHAT, FQNNGV. There are 17 residues in the CDR3. Study-wide results and limits: Tumor-infiltrating lymphocytes showed no significant post-chemotherapy TCR diversity increase, unlike peripheral T cells. After treatment, tumor-infiltrating lymphocytes apparently came partly from blood T cells.

Time point denoted: after preoperative PTX-NDP chemotherapy. One entry per CDR3 protein results from TCRdb running MiXCR on the PCR reads. The sample carries 34,000 or so distinct CDR3 sequences, 50% to 60% recorded once. The sample was acquired from a patient given preoperative chemotherapy. The TCR originated in a human donor with esophageal squamous cell carcinoma. The donor label of this sample is uncertain. The rearrangement links TRBV11-2 to TRBJ2-5; TRBD2 matches at 8 bases. The last part of the DNA fits TRBJ2-1 better; the J call may be wrong. DNA of the CDR3: TGTGCCAGCAGCTCAGACGGGGGGGGGGGGGGGTACAATGAGCAGTTCTTC. It encodes CASSSDGGGGGYNEQFF.